This T cell receptor (beta chain) is drawn from a study of CD8+ T cells in alopecia areata. About the study: A 6-month off-drug phase came after tofacitinib, which had lasted 6 to 18 months. The study, taken as a whole, reports: The treated group had a single nonresponder, limiting CD8+ expansion-response conclusions.

As the sequencing template, cDNA was produced by extracting RNA and reverse transcribing it. Only in-frame clones appear in the TCRdb table, and some are missing; sequencing was by immunoSEQ multiplex PCR. Of about 180,000 clones listed, about 55% are singletons. As for treatment: oral pan-JAK inhibitor, 5-10 mg twice daily. The CDR3 consists of 15 residues. V was pared by 8 bases and J by 10 bases, with 13 bases of the junction left unmatched. From germline, CDR1 is SGHVS and CDR2 FNYEAQ. In regard to this clone: Its cognate antigen is unknown.

The V call is TRBV7-6, the J call TRBJ1-4; 10 bases match TRBD1. Sample: CD8+ T cells sorted from blood, taken at week 24, from a patient treated with tofacitinib. The clonotype comes from a human donor with alopecia areata. In DNA, the CDR3 is TGTGCCAGCCGCATGGAGGGGACAGGGGTGGGAAAACTGTTTTTT. Translating gives CASRMEGTGVGKLFF.